Following are 22 T cell receptor beta chains from one sample sequenced in a study of beta chain features in type 1 diabetes. The investigators reverse transcribed all of the isolated RNA, so they sequenced expressed TCRB transcripts. The table came from immunoSEQ multiplex PCR; TCRdb's copy has only in-frame clones and leaves some out. Of 300,000 or so clones listed, roughly 13% are singletons. Antigen specificity for these receptors is unknown. The study's findings and limits: Type 1 diabetes patients had TCRB CDR3s that were shorter (moderately but significantly so) in all four CD4+ subsets.

The specimen was naive CD4+ T cells from blood. These receptors all come from a woman aged 18-29 years with type 1 diabetes.

The chain has TRBV6-6 and TRBJ2-1; 14 bases agree with TRBD2. The CDR3 sequence is 16 residues long. The V segment lost 0 bases and the J segment 7 bases; nucleotides outside the gene matches: 2. Germline V gene sequence: CDR1 MNHNY, CDR2 SVGAGI (reference sequence). CDR3 sequence reads: CASSYSRLAGGNEQFF. The DNA of the CDR3 is TGTGCCAGCAGTTACTCGAGACTAGCGGGAGGGAATGAGCAGTTCTTC.

The V and J genes are TRBV25-1 and TRBJ2-1; 10 positions match TRBD2. CDR1 is MGHDK and CDR2 is SYGVNS in the germline V gene. The CDR3 runs 14 residues. V dropped 4 bases and J dropped 10; count of bases not matched to a gene: 7. The DNA for the CDR3 is TGTGCCAGCAGTGGTCTAGCGGGAGTGAGGGAGCAGTTCTTC. Translation: CASSGLAGVREQFF.

V usage is TRBV18 and J usage is TRBJ2-3; 11 nucleotides align to TRBD2. This CDR3 is 16 amino acids long. Germline V CDR1 and CDR2: KGHSH, LQKENI. The junction had 2 bases not matched to a gene; V was cut back by 3 bases and J by 0 bases. As DNA, the CDR3 is TGTGCCAGCTCACCTCGACTAGCGGGAAGCACAGATACGCAGTATTTT. Translating gives CASSPRLAGSTDTQYF.

This clone showed up just a few times. This rearrangement joins TRBV7-2 to TRBJ2-7; 7 nucleotides line up with TRBD2. With 4 bases clipped from V and 6 bases from J, the junction kept 6 bases outside the gene matches. The CDR3 spans 13 residues. The germline gives CDR1 SGHTA, CDR2 FQGNSA. Written as DNA, the CDR3 is TGTGCCAGCAGCTGGGGCTGGGGGGGCGAGCAGTACGTC. Its protein is CASSWGWGGEQYV.

This clone appeared once. The rearrangement joins TRBV10-2 to TRBJ2-3, with D hard to call. Germline lookup yields CDR1 WSHSY and CDR2 SAAADI. V was pared by 2 bases and J by 6 bases, with 18 bases between. CDR3 length: 16 amino acids. In DNA, the CDR3 is TGCGCCAGCAGTGAGACACGGATGCCCCTCGGGGATACGCAGTATTTT. Protein sequence: CASSETRMPLGDTQYF.

In this sample, this clone turned up a few times. The V and J genes are TRBV7-2 and TRBJ1-2; 7 bases map to TRBD1. Trimming cost V 5 bases and J 6 bases; bases outside gene matches: 9. In germline, CDR1 is SGHTA, CDR2 FQGNSA. This CDR3 contains 14 residues. The CDR3 DNA reads TGTGCCAGCAGCCGCGACAGGGCCCCCGATGGCTACACCTTC. Encoded protein: CASSRDRAPDGYTF.

This clone showed up just a few times. V usage is TRBV6-5 and J usage is TRBJ2-6; D remains unclear. Germline CDR1 reads MNHEY; CDR2 reads SVGAGI. This CDR3 has 15 residues. Trimming removed 8 bases from V and 3 bases from J, with 14 bases in between. The CDR3 coding sequence is TGTGCCAGCGTGAAGTTGCAGGATGGGGCCAACGTCCTGACTTTC. This encodes CASVKLQDGANVLTF.

This clone was counted only a few times. CDR3 loop: CAWGPGGDAEAFF. In DNA, the CDR3 is TGTGCCTGGGGGCCCGGGGGGGACGCTGAAGCTTTCTTT. The chain combines TRBV30 with TRBJ1-1, with D possibly TRBD1 on 5 matching bases. Deletions cut 5 bases from V and 6 bases from J, with 16 bases between. Germline CDR1 GTSNPN, CDR2 SVGIG (reference sequence). The CDR3 runs to 13 residues.

This clone was seen a handful of times. The gene calls are TRBV14 and TRBJ2-1; 10 positions agree with TRBD2. The CDR3 has 17 amino acids. Losses at the gene ends were 4 bases for V and 0 bases for J; bases not matched to a gene: 6. Germline-derived CDR1 and CDR2 are SGHDN and FVKESK. Written as DNA, the CDR3 is TGTGCCAGCAGCCCAACCCGACTAGCGGGCTCCTACAATGAGCAGTTCTTC. It translates to CASSPTRLAGSYNEQFF.

This sequence joins TRBV6-6 and TRBJ1-5; D ambiguous. The germline V gene encodes CDR1 MNHNY and CDR2 SVGAGI (reference sequence). The length of the CDR3 is 13 residues. Trimming removed 10 bases at V and 1 base at J, with 11 bases between. This chain's CDR3 is CANSGGSNQPQHF. The CDR3 DNA sequence: TGTGCCAACTCTGGAGGAAGCAATCAGCCCCAGCATTTT.

This clone was seen more than once but under ten times. The chain recombines TRBV28 with TRBJ2-7, with D unresolved. Germline CDR1 and CDR2: MDHEN and SYDVKM. Trimming removed 6 bases at V and 2 bases at J, with 17 bases between. The CDR3 loop spans 15 amino acids. Here the CDR3 reads CASSSTRVIAYEQYV. In DNA form, the CDR3 reads TGTGCCAGCAGCTCGACTCGGGTGATAGCCTACGAGCAGTACGTC.

This clone was seen only a few times. The rearrangement joins TRBV19 to TRBJ2-1, with D possibly matching TRBD1 (5 bases). Deletions cut 4 bases from V and 6 bases from J, with 10 bases between. Germline CDR1 is LNHDA and CDR2 is SQIVND (reference sequence). This CDR3 region has 13 residues. CDR3 sequence reads: CASSTLQVNEQFF. CDR3 in DNA: TGTGCCAGTAGTACCTTACAGGTCAATGAGCAGTTCTTC.

The chain uses TRBV30 and TRBJ2-7; D is undetermined. This CDR3 region has 12 residues. Germline-derived CDR1 and CDR2 are GTSNPN and SVGIG (reference sequence). V lost 0 bases to trimming and J lost 3 bases, with 6 bases between them. This chain's CDR3 is CAWSVLFYEQYF. DNA for the CDR3: TGTGCCTGGAGTGTACTATTCTACGAGCAGTACTTC.

This clone was picked up many times. Other DNA sequences within the sample encode an identical CDR3. The V call is TRBV9, the J call TRBJ2-2; D is perhaps TRBD2 (6 bases). Germline assignment: CDR1 SGDLS and CDR2 YYNGEE. The CDR3 length is 15 residues. The V end lost 0 bases, the J end lost 0 bases, and 6 bases lay between the germline ends. This chain's CDR3 is CASSVGGANTGELFF. CDR3 nucleotides: TGTGCCAGCAGCGTAGGGGGGGCGAACACCGGGGAGCTGTTTTTT.

This clone turned up a few times. CDR3 in DNA: TGTGCCAGCAGCTTACAGGGGGATGAAAAACTGTTTTTT. Translating it yields CASSLQGDEKLFF. The chain combines TRBV7-2 with TRBJ1-4; TRBD1 agrees at 7 bases. This CDR3 comprises 13 residues. Germline-derived CDR1 and CDR2 are SGHTA and FQGNSA. Trimming cost V 2 bases and J 6 bases; bases outside gene matches: 0.

This clone was recorded at least ten times. In the same sample, other DNA sequences code for this CDR3. In DNA form, the CDR3 reads TGCGCCAGCAGCCAAGGGCTAGTGAATGAGCAGTTCTTC. This gives the protein CASSQGLVNEQFF. The chain combines TRBV4-3 with TRBJ2-1, with D unclear. There are 13 residues in the CDR3. Trimming stripped 1 base from V and 7 bases from J, with 8 bases between. Germline V lookup: CDR1 LGHNA, CDR2 YSLEER.

The chain recombines TRBV6-6 with TRBJ2-1, with D perhaps matching TRBD1 (6 bases). V was clipped by 2 bases and J by 3 bases, with 11 bases between them. The CDR3 is 15 amino acids. The germline V gene encodes CDR1 MNHNY and CDR2 SVGAGI (reference sequence). CDR3 in amino acids: CASSYRQDSYNEQFF. The CDR3 coding sequence is TGTGCCAGCAGTTACCGGCAGGACAGCTACAATGAGCAGTTCTTC.

This sequence joins TRBV7-2 and TRBJ2-2; unclear D gene. With 5 bases removed from V and 0 bases from J, the gap between germline ends came to 7 bases. The CDR3 length is 14 residues. Germline V gene lookup returns CDR1 SGHTA and CDR2 FQGNSA. The CDR3 is CASSEESNTGELFF. CDR3 sequence (DNA): TGTGCCAGCAGCGAGGAATCGAACACCGGGGAGCTGTTTTTT.

The chain joins TRBV6-5 to TRBJ2-1, with 11 bases fitting TRBD2. This CDR3 is 15 amino acids long. Germline values: CDR1 MNHEY, CDR2 SVGAGI. The trim removed 6 bases at V and 5 bases at J, leaving 6 bases unmatched. CDR3 bases: TGTGCCAGCAGACTAGCGGGAGTGTTGGACAATGAGCAGTTCTTC. Translated: CASRLAGVLDNEQFF.

Here the CDR3 reads CASTTASRGTEAFF. CDR3 in DNA: TGTGCCAGCACAACAGCGTCCCGAGGGACTGAAGCTTTCTTT. This chain joins TRBV11-3 and TRBJ1-1; no clear D. Germline-derived CDR1 and CDR2 are SGHNT and YENEEA. With 7 bases removed from V and 5 bases from J, the gap between germline ends came to 17 bases. This CDR3 spans 14 amino acids.

This clone was counted between two and nine times. The chain carries TRBV4-1 and TRBJ2-1, with 16 bases that match TRBD2. V lost 4 bases, J lost 0 bases, and 9 bases stayed unmatched. Germline V gene lookup returns CDR1 MGHRA and CDR2 YSYEKL. This CDR3 has 20 residues. CDR3 in amino acids: CASSLLGTSGRAGSYNEQFF. The CDR3 coding sequence is TGCGCCAGCAGCCTCCTCGGGACTAGCGGGAGGGCGGGCTCCTACAATGAGCAGTTCTTC.

The chain recombines TRBV16 with TRBJ1-5, with TRBD1 matching over 8 bases. The CDR3 length is 15 residues. J gave up 5 bases and V 0 bases, and 3 bases lay outside the gene matches. Germline V gives CDR1 KGHSY, CDR2 FQNENV. As DNA, the CDR3 is TGTGCCAGCAGCCAATCCGGACAGGGCGATCAGCCCCAGCATTTT. Amino acids: CASSQSGQGDQPQHF.